A selection of T cell receptor beta chains follows, all from one sample in a study of technical replicates of blood from a few donors. TCRdb's copy holds only in-frame clones and misses some; the assay was immunoSEQ multiplex PCR. This table holds about 81,000 clones, under 97% found once. The sequencing sample was made of T cells isolated from PBMCs. The source is a human donor in good health. The CDR3 runs from the conserved cysteine through the conserved F or W. The D gene is left open where the match is weak. Clone sizes are given selectively: once, few, many, or a class where the clone is expanded.

TGTGCCAGCAGCTTTTACAGGGACAACTATGGCTACACCTTC,CASSFYRDNYGYTF,TRBV11-2,-,-,TRBJ1-2
TGTGCCTGGAGCATAGGGAGGAGTTTCACCGGGGAGCTGTTTTTT,CAWSIGRSFTGELFF,TRBV30,-,-,TRBJ2-2
TGTGCCAGCAGCTTGACAGAAATCTTAAACTATGGCTACACCTTC,CASSLTEILNYGYTF,TRBV5-5,-,-,TRBJ1-2
TGTGCCAGCAGTGGAACCCAACTAGCGAGATACGAGCAGTACTTC,CASSGTQLARYEQYF,TRBV25-1,-,TRBD2,TRBJ2-7
TGCAGCGTTCCGACAGGCTCCAACTATGGCTACACCTTC,CSVPTGSNYGYTF,TRBV29-1,-,-,TRBJ1-2
TGTGCCAGCAGCTTAGATCCGGGACAGGGGGAAGAAAAACTGTTTTTT,CASSLDPGQGEEKLFF,TRBV7-9,-,TRBD1,TRBJ1-4
TGTGCCAGCAGTCGACAGGGGTTTTTGGAGCAGTACTTC,CASSRQGFLEQYF,TRBV25-1,-,TRBD1,TRBJ2-7
TGCGCCAGCAGCACAAGCAGGGTTCCTTCCTACGAGCAGTACTTC,CASSTSRVPSYEQYF,TRBV10-1,-,-,TRBJ2-7
TGTGCCAGCAGCCCCCGACGGAGGGTGGATGAGCAGTTCTTC,CASSPRRRVDEQFF,TRBV9,once,-,TRBJ2-1
TGCGCCAGCAGCCAAGGAGGTGAAGGTCTCCAAGAGACCCAGTACTTC,CASSQGGEGLQETQYF,TRBV4-1,-,-,TRBJ2-5
TGTGCCAGCAGCCGGATCCCGGGTCCAAGCTCCTACAATGAGCAGTTCTTC,CASSRIPGPSSYNEQFF,TRBV7-3,-,-,TRBJ2-1
TGTGCCAGCAGCTCGGGACTAGCTTTTTACGAGCAGTACTTC,CASSSGLAFYEQYF,TRBV13,-,TRBD2,TRBJ2-7
TGCGCCAGCAGCCTAGCGGGAGTGTCCTACAATGAGCAGTTCTTC,CASSLAGVSYNEQFF,TRBV10-2,-,TRBD2,TRBJ2-1
TGTGCCAGCAGTTTATCCAAAATAGAGACCCAGTACTTC,CASSLSKIETQYF,TRBV27,-,-,TRBJ2-5
TGTGCCAGCAGTTTTAGGAGGACTGAAGCTTTCTTT,CASSFRRTEAFF,TRBV11-3,-,-,TRBJ1-1
TGTGCCAGCAGCCCGCGGGGTGGACAGGGGTACACTGAAGCTTTCTTT,CASSPRGGQGYTEAFF,TRBV13,-,TRBD1,TRBJ1-1
TGCGCCAGCAGTAGAGGGGACAGGAAGAACACTGAAGCTTTCTTT,CASSRGDRKNTEAFF,TRBV5-1,-,TRBD1,TRBJ1-1
TGTGCCAGCAGTGAAGGGCCTGGCTCCTACAATGAGCAGTTCTTC,CASSEGPGSYNEQFF,TRBV6-1,-,-,TRBJ2-1
TGTGCCACCTCCGGTCGGGAATCCTACGAGCAGTACTTC,CATSGRESYEQYF,TRBV6-6,-,-,TRBJ2-7
TGTGCCAGCAGCCTATATAACACTGAAGCTTTCTTT,CASSLYNTEAFF,TRBV7-2,-,-,TRBJ1-1
TGTGCCAGCAGCTTACCGCGAACAGGGGCTAGCTCCTACGAGCAGTACTTC,CASSLPRTGASSYEQYF,TRBV7-8,-,TRBD1,TRBJ2-7
TGTGCCAGCAGCTCCCCGGACAGCGCCAACACTGAAGCTTTCTTT,CASSSPDSANTEAFF,TRBV7-9,-,-,TRBJ1-1
TGTGCCAGCAGTGATGGACTAGCTGATGAGCAGTTCTTC,CASSDGLADEQFF,TRBV2,-,TRBD2,TRBJ2-1
TGTGCCAGCAGCTCCGGACTAGCGGGAGGAACGGCCCAGTACTTC,CASSSGLAGGTAQYF,TRBV7-3,-,TRBD2,TRBJ2-5
TGTGCCTTCTCCGGGGCCTACGAGCAGTACTTC,CAFSGAYEQYF,TRBV30,-,-,TRBJ2-7
TGCAGCGTTGAACTAGCGGGGGACGAGCAGTACTTC,CSVELAGDEQYF,TRBV29-1,-,TRBD2,TRBJ2-7
TGTGCCAGCAGCCTTCATCAGCCCCAGCATTTT,CASSLHQPQHF,TRBV5-8,-,-,TRBJ1-5
TGCGCCAGCAGCTTTCTTGACTCCTTGGATGAGCAGTTCTTC,CASSFLDSLDEQFF,TRBV5-1,-,-,TRBJ2-1
TGTGCCAGCAGTCAACCCGGGGGGAATCCGGTAGCTTTCTTT,CASSQPGGNPVAFF,TRBV28,-,-,TRBJ1-1
TGTGCCAGCAGCTCCGGGACTCCCCAACGAGAGCAGTTCTTC,CASSSGTPQREQFF,TRBV7-3,-,-,TRBJ2-1
TGCAGCGCTGACAGGGTTGACTATGGCTACACCTTC,CSADRVDYGYTF,TRBV29-1,-,TRBD1,TRBJ1-2
TGTGCCAGCAGTTACTTCCCGGAGACAGATACGCAGTATTTT,CASSYFPETDTQYF,TRBV6-6,-,-,TRBJ2-3
TGTGCCAGCAGCTTACAGGGGAGCTCCTACAATGAGCAGTTCTTC,CASSLQGSSYNEQFF,TRBV7-8,-,-,TRBJ2-1
TGTGCCAGCAGCCAAGGTCTTGGAAACACCATATATTTT,CASSQGLGNTIYF,TRBV14,-,-,TRBJ1-3
TGTGCCAGCCACAAGTACGAGCAGTACTTC,CASHKYEQYF,TRBV28,once,-,TRBJ2-7
TGTGCCAGCAGCTTAGTATCGGGAGGCGAGCAGTACTTC,CASSLVSGGEQYF,TRBV7-2,-,TRBD2,TRBJ2-7
TGTGCCAGCAGACTTCGACAGCTCTTAGGGAACACTGAAGCTTTCTTT,CASRLRQLLGNTEAFF,TRBV6-6,-,-,TRBJ1-1
TGTGCCAGCAGCCAAGTGGCTAGCGGGATAAGTGAGCAGTACTTC,CASSQVASGISEQYF,TRBV14,-,TRBD2,TRBJ2-7
TGTGCCAGCAGCCCGAGTTACAGGGAAGCAGATACGCAGTATTTT,CASSPSYREADTQYF,TRBV7-6,-,-,TRBJ2-3
TGTGCCAGCAGCATAAACAGTAGGACTGAAGCTTTCTTT,CASSINSRTEAFF,TRBV11-2,-,-,TRBJ1-1
TGTGCCAGCAGCTTAGTAGCGGATATCAACTACGAGCAGTACTTC,CASSLVADINYEQYF,TRBV7-9,once,-,TRBJ2-7
TGTGCCAGTAGTATGGGGCGGCGCAACACCATATATTTT,CASSMGRRNTIYF,TRBV19,-,-,TRBJ1-3
TGTGCCAGCAGCTCGCTTCCGGGACTAGCGGGAGGGCCGGAAGACTACGAGCAGTACTTC,CASSSLPGLAGGPEDYEQYF,TRBV7-6,-,TRBD2,TRBJ2-7
TGCGCCAGCAGTGAGTCCCCAGAGAACACTGAAGCTTTCTTT,CASSESPENTEAFF,TRBV10-1,-,-,TRBJ1-1
TGCGCCAGCAGCCAAGTCGGACAGGGGGGATTCACTGAAGCTTTCTTT,CASSQVGQGGFTEAFF,TRBV4-1,-,TRBD1,TRBJ1-1
TGTGCTAGTGGAGACAGGATTTCGAACACCGGGGAGCTGTTTTTT,CASGDRISNTGELFF,TRBV12-5,-,-,TRBJ2-2